Sequencing of this TCR beta chain was carried out in a study of blood T cell repertoires in COVID-19. Living in roughly 23 US areas, the participants were between roughly 18 and 90 years of age. Clinical history as reported by participants underpinned cohort assignment. Germline V gene lookup returns CDR1 SGHTA and CDR2 FQGNSA. Unmatched junction bases numbered 4, after V lost 2 bases and J lost 0 bases. The CDR3 loop spans 15 amino acids. The assay was immunoSEQ multiplex PCR, and TCRdb's table has in-frame clones only and misses some. The table has some 490,000 clones, 88% seen once; the top ten hold around 7.9%.

The clonotype originates from a woman in her sixties or seventies who had recovered from COVID-19. The sample taken for sequencing was PBMCs or T cells enriched from blood (not recorded which). The chain has TRBV7-2 and TRBJ2-7; 7 positions match TRBD1. The DNA of the CDR3 is TGTGCCAGCAGCTTACCGCGACAGGGCTCCTACGAGCAGTACTTC. Its translation is CASSLPRQGSYEQYF.